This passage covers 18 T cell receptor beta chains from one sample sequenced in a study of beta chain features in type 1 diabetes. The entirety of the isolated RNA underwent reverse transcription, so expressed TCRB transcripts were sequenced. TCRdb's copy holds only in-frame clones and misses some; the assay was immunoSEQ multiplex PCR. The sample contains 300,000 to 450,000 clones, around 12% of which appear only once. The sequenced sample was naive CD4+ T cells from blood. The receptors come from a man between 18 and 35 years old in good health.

The CDR3 loop reads CASTDEGDYGYTF. DNA for the CDR3: TGTGCCAGCACCGACGAGGGGGACTATGGCTACACCTTC. The chain joins TRBV7-9 to TRBJ1-2; the D gene is possibly TRBD1 (6 bases). V was clipped by 7 bases and J by 3 bases, with 12 bases between them. The CDR3 is 13 amino acids. Germline loops: CDR1 SEHNR, CDR2 FQNEAQ (reference sequence).

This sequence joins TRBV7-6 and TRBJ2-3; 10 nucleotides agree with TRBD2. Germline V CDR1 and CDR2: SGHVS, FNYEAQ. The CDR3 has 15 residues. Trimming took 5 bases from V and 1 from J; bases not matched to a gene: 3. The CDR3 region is CASSIGTSGTDTQYF. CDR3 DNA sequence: TGTGCCAGCAGCATCGGGACTAGCGGCACAGATACGCAGTATTTT.

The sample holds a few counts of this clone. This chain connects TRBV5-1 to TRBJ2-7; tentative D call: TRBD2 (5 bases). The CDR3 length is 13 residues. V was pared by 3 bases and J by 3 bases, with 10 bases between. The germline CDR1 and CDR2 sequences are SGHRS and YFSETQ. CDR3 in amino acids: CASSSSGIYEQYF. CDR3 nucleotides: TGCGCCAGCAGCTCCTCCGGGATCTACGAGCAGTACTTC.

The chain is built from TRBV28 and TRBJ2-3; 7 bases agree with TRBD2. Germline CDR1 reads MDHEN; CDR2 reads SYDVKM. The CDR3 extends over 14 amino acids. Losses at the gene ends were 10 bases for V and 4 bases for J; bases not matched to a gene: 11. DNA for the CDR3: TGTGCCACTATGGTGGGACTACCTTCAGATACGCAGTATTTT. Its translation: CATMVGLPSDTQYF.

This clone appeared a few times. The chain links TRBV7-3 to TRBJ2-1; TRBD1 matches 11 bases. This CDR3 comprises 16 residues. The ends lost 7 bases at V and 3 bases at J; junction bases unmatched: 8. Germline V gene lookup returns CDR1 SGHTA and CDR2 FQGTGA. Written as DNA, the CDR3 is TGTGCCAGCAACCCGCGAGGGACAGGGGGCTACAATGAGCAGTTCTTC. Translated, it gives CASNPRGTGGYNEQFF.

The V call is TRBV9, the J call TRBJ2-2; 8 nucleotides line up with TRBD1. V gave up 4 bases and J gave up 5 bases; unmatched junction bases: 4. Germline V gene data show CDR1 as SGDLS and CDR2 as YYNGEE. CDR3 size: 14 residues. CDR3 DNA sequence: TGTGCCAGCAGCCCCAGGGGGCGGACCGGGGAGCTGTTTTTT. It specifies CASSPRGRTGELFF.

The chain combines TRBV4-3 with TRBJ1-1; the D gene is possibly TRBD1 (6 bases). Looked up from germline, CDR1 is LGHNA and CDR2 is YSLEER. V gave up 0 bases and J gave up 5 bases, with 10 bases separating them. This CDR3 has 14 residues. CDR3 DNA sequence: TGCGCCAGCAGCCAAGAGGTCAGGGGAACTGAAGCTTTCTTT. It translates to CASSQEVRGTEAFF.

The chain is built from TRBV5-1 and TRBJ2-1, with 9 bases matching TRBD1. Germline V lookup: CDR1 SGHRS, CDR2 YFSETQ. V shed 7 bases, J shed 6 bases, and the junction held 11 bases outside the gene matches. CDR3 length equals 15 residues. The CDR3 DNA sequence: TGCGCCAGCGGACCGGGACAGGGCTCCCTCAATGAGCAGTTCTTC. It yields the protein CASGPGQGSLNEQFF.

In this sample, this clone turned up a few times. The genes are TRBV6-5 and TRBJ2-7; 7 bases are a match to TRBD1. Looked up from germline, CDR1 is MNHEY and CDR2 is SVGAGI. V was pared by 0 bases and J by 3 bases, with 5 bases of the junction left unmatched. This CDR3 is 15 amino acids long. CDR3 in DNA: TGTGCCAGCAGTTACTCGTGGGACAGCAGCTACGAGCAGTACTTC. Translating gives CASSYSWDSSYEQYF.

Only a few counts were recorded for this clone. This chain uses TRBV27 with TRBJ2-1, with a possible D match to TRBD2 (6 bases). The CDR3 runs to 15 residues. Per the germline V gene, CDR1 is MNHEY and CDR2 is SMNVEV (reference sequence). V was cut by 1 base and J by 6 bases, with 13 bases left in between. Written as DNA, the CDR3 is TGTGCCAGCAGTTTATTCGGGGGAGAGCCCAATGAGCAGTTCTTC. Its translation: CASSLFGGEPNEQFF.

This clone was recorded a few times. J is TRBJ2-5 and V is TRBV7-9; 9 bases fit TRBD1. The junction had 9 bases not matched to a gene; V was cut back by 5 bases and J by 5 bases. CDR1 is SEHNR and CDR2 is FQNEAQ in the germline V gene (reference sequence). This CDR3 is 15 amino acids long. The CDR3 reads CASSQTGGLLETQYF. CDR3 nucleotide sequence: TGTGCCAGCAGCCAGACAGGGGGGCTCTTGGAGACCCAGTACTTC.

The CDR3 DNA sequence: TGTGCCAGCAGCTTGGGGGGGACTAGCTCAGAGACCCAGTACTTC. Its protein product is CASSLGGTSSETQYF. The rearrangement uses TRBV5-6 and TRBJ2-5, with 9 bases identical to TRBD2. CDR1 SGHDT and CDR2 YYEEEE come from the germline V gene. The CDR3 runs to 15 residues. The trim removed 0 bases at V and 4 bases at J, leaving 4 bases unmatched.

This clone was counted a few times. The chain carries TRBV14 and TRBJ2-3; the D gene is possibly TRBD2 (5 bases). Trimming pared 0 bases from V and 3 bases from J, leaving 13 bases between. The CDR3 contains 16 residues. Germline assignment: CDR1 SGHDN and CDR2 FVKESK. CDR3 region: CASSQERALRTDTQYF. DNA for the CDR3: TGTGCCAGCAGCCAAGAGAGGGCGCTTAGGACAGATACGCAGTATTTT.

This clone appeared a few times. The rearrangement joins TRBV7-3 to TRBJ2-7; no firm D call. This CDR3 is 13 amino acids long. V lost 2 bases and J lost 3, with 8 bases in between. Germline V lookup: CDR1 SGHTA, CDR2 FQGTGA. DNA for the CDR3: TGTGCCAGCAGCTTAGGTCAACTCTACGAGCAGTACTTC. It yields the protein CASSLGQLYEQYF.

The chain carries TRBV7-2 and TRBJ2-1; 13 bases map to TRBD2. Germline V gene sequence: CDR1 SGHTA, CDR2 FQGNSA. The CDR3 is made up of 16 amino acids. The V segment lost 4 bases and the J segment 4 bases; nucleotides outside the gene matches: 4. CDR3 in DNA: TGTGCCAGCAGCTCCGGGACTAGCGGGGTGTACAATGAGCAGTTCTTC. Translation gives CASSSGTSGVYNEQFF.

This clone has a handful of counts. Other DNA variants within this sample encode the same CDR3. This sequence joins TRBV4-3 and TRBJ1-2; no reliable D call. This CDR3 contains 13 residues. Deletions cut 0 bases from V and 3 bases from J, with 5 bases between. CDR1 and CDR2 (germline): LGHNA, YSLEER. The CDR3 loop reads CASSQDTDYGYTF. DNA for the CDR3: TGCGCCAGCAGCCAAGATACGGACTATGGCTACACCTTC.

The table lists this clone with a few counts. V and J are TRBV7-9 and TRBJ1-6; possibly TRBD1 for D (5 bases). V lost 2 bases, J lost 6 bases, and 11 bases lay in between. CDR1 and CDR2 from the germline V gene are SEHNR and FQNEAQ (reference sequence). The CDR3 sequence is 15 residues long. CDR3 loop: CASSLQGPGNSPLHF. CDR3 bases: TGTGCCAGCAGCTTACAGGGTCCGGGTAATTCACCCCTCCACTTT.

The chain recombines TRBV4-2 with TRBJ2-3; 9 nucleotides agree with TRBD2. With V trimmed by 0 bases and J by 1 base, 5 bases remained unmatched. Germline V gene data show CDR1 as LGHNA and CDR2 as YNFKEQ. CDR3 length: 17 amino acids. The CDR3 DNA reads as TGTGCCAGCAGCCAAGAAGGGCAGCGGGGGGGCACAGATACGCAGTATTTT. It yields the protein CASSQEGQRGGTDTQYF.